The rows below give T cell receptor beta chains drawn from one sample of a study of T cell responses to AZD1222 COVID-19 vaccine. Measured with immunoSEQ multiplex PCR; TCRdb has only the in-frame clones, and not every one. The table lists 130,000 or so clones, roughly 90% of them singletons. This specimen consisted of peripheral blood, obtained on day 0 of AZD1222 vaccination. Every receptor here comes from an adult in good health. Both conserved end residues are part of each CDR3. D genes are given only for firm matches. Clone size is given for some rows only: seen once, a few or many times, or a class if the clone is expanded.

j_call cdr3_length v_call clone_size d_call cdr3_aa cdr3_nt
TRBJ1-3 15 TRBV5-4 NA NA CASSKPGSSGNTIYF TGTGCCAGCAGCAAACCCGGGAGCTCTGGAAACACCATATATTTT
TRBJ2-7 13 TRBV12-3/TRBV12-4 few NA CASSFYGADEQYF TGTGCCAGCAGTTTTTACGGGGCGGACGAGCAGTACTTC
TRBJ1-2 13 TRBV5-5 NA NA CASSLEGGYGYTF TGTGCCAGCAGCTTGGAAGGGGGGTATGGCTACACCTTC
TRBJ1-2 19 TRBV4-2 NA TRBD1 CASSQDLGGLQGPLTGYTF TGTGCCAGCAGCCAAGATCTAGGGGGCCTTCAAGGACCGCTGACTGGCTACACCTTC
TRBJ1-4 15 TRBV6-5 NA TRBD1 CASSYQGVVGEKLFF TGTGCCAGCAGTTATCAGGGGGTAGTGGGGGAAAAACTGTTTTTT
TRBJ2-1 16 TRBV28 NA TRBD2 CASSSSGTSGINEQFF TGTGCCAGCAGTTCTAGCGGGACTAGCGGGATAAATGAGCAGTTCTTC
TRBJ2-1 16 TRBV6-2/TRBV6-3 NA NA CASSYQGAGGYNEQFF TGTGCCAGCAGTTACCAGGGGGCGGGAGGGTACAATGAGCAGTTCTTC
TRBJ1-1 12 TRBV28 NA NA CASRKTNTEAFF TGTGCCAGCAGGAAAACGAACACTGAAGCTTTCTTT
TRBJ1-2 13 TRBV5-1 NA TRBD1 CASSGDRGYGYTF TGCGCCAGCAGCGGGGACAGAGGCTATGGCTACACCTTC
TRBJ1-4 14 TRBV28 NA NA CASRLGGIGEKLFF TGTGCCAGCAGACTAGGGGGGATTGGGGAAAAACTGTTTTTT
TRBJ1-4 15 TRBV6-1 NA TRBD1 CASSELDRVKEKLFF TGTGCCAGCAGTGAACTAGACAGGGTGAAAGAAAAACTGTTTTTT
TRBJ1-3 15 TRBV4-3 NA NA CASSPTGISGNTIYF TGCGCCAGCTCCCCCACTGGCATTTCTGGAAACACCATATATTTT
TRBJ1-1 14 TRBV3-1/TRBV3-2 NA TRBD1 CASSPQGARTEAFF TGTGCCAGCAGCCCACAGGGGGCGCGCACTGAAGCTTTCTTT
TRBJ2-7 14 TRBV4-3 NA TRBD1 CASSAGTGSYEQYF TGCGCCAGCAGCGCCGGGACAGGGTCATACGAGCAGTACTTC
TRBJ2-7 14 TRBV5-4 NA NA CASSLEGNSYEQYF TGTGCCAGCAGCTTGGAAGGAAACTCCTACGAGCAGTACTTC
TRBJ2-7 15 TRBV9 NA NA CASSVSGEPGYEQYF TGTGCCAGCAGCGTATCGGGAGAACCCGGCTACGAGCAGTACTTC
TRBJ1-5 16 TRBV7-9 NA NA CASSLAGGRPNQPQHF TGTGCCAGCAGCTTAGCGGGGGGACGGCCCAATCAGCCCCAGCATTTT
TRBJ2-3 14 TRBV9 NA TRBD2 CASDSSGRGDTQYF TGTGCCAGCGACTCTAGCGGGAGAGGTGATACGCAGTATTTT
TRBJ2-1 14 TRBV24-1 once TRBD2 CATEGGSIRNEQFF TGTGCCACCGAAGGCGGGAGCATCAGGAATGAGCAGTTCTTC
TRBJ2-1 15 TRBV7-9 NA NA CASSLGYATYNEQFF TGTGCCAGCAGCTTAGGTTACGCTACCTACAATGAGCAGTTCTTC
TRBJ1-1 14 TRBV7-3 NA NA CASSLDGLWERAFF TGTGCCAGCAGCTTAGATGGACTCTGGGAAAGAGCTTTCTTT
TRBJ2-3 14 TRBV27 NA TRBD2 CASRASGSTDTQYF TGTGCCAGCAGGGCTAGCGGGAGCACAGATACGCAGTATTTT
TRBJ2-7 17 TRBV29-1 once TRBD2 CSAGHPRAGAPSYEQYF TGCAGCGCCGGACACCCTAGAGCGGGGGCCCCCTCCTACGAGCAGTACTTC
TRBJ2-1 15 TRBV27 NA TRBD1 CASSSRQGASSEQFF TGTGCCAGCAGTTCTCGACAGGGGGCCTCTAGTGAGCAGTTCTTC
TRBJ1-4 18 TRBV28 NA NA CASSLPKKGRATNEKLFF TGTGCCAGCAGTTTACCCAAAAAGGGTAGGGCAACTAATGAAAAACTGTTTTTT
TRBJ2-4 17 TRBV5-1 NA TRBD1 CASSLVYRGQAKNIQYF TGCGCCAGCAGCTTGGTGTACAGGGGGCAAGCCAAAAACATTCAGTACTTC
TRBJ1-2 15 TRBV5-5 few NA CASSLKQAAAYGYTF TGTGCCAGCAGCTTGAAACAGGCAGCCGCCTATGGCTACACCTTC
TRBJ1-4 18 TRBV7-6 NA NA CASSSPPDSNMRNEKLFF TGTGCCAGCAGCTCCCCCCCGGACAGCAACATGCGTAATGAAAAACTGTTTTTT
TRBJ2-7 15 TRBV3-1/TRBV3-2 NA NA CASSPEVVAAYEQYF TGTGCCAGCAGCCCCGAGGTGGTAGCGGCCTACGAGCAGTACTTC
TRBJ2-3 15 TRBV12-5 NA NA CASGLVFGSTDTQYF TGTGCTAGTGGTTTGGTATTTGGCAGCACAGATACGCAGTATTTT
TRBJ2-1 16 TRBV10-1 once TRBD2 CAIPGLAGEVKDEQFF TGCGCCATCCCGGGACTAGCGGGAGAGGTAAAAGATGAGCAGTTCTTC
TRBJ2-7 13 TRBV6-5 NA TRBD2 CASSLSRTGGQYF TGTGCCAGCAGTCTTTCGCGGACGGGGGGGCAGTACTTC
TRBJ1-4 14 TRBV7-9 NA NA CASSLAGLSEKLFF TGTGCCAGCAGCTTGGCGGGTCTTTCCGAAAAACTGTTTTTT
TRBJ2-7 11 TRBV6-5 NA NA CASQLTYEQYF TGTGCCAGCCAACTAACCTACGAGCAGTACTTC
TRBJ1-6 17 TRBV7-2 NA NA CASSLGGGAHGNSPLHF TGTGCCAGCAGCTTAGGGGGGGGAGCCCACGGTAATTCACCCCTCCACTTT
TRBJ1-1 14 TRBV11-3 NA NA CASSPGRTNTEAFF TGTGCCAGCAGCCCCGGACGGACGAACACTGAAGCTTTCTTT
TRBJ2-7 12 TRBV11-2 NA NA CASSLNRAGQYF TGTGCCAGCAGCCTGAACAGGGCGGGGCAGTACTTC
TRBJ2-5 15 TRBV5-1 NA NA CASSLYTGYQETQYF TGCGCCAGCAGCTTGTATACCGGGTACCAAGAGACCCAGTACTTC
TRBJ2-1 13 TRBV29-1 NA TRBD2 CSVAGGANNEQFF TGCAGCGTTGCCGGGGGGGCTAACAATGAGCAGTTCTTC
TRBJ1-2 15 TRBV19 NA NA CASTHSARAVYGYTF TGTGCCAGTACCCATTCTGCCCGAGCCGTATATGGCTACACCTTC
TRBJ1-1 13 TRBV19 NA NA CASSIGRGTEAFF TGTGCCAGTAGTATCGGCCGGGGCACTGAAGCTTTCTTT
TRBJ2-1 13 TRBV19 NA NA CASSYGLYNEQFF TGTGCCAGTAGTTACGGGCTCTACAATGAGCAGTTCTTC